The clone carrying this T cell receptor (beta chain) was seen only once. This CDR3 spans 19 amino acids. CDR1 is SGHTA, CDR2 FQGNSA, per germline. Trimming removed 7 bases from V and 0 bases from J; junction bases left unmatched: 12. The sample is drawn from a study of blood T cell repertoires in COVID-19. Study processing details: Amplifying reference gene primers gave estimates of nucleated cell counts. Sequenced by immunoSEQ multiplex PCR; TCRdb stores in-frame clones only, minus some. The V and J calls and clone size are taken from that table; D and trimming were inferred from the DNA. The sample includes approximately 150,000 clones, about 81% of them seen just once.

The J gene is TRBJ1-6, the V gene TRBV7-2; 10 nucleotides agree with TRBD1. The sample was peripheral blood. The sequence came from a man in his sixties with active or convalescent COVID-19. CDR3 amino acids: CASNYGWGQGSSYNSPLHF. CDR3 bases: TGTGCCAGCAACTACGGGTGGGGACAGGGGAGCTCCTATAATTCACCCCTCCACTTT.